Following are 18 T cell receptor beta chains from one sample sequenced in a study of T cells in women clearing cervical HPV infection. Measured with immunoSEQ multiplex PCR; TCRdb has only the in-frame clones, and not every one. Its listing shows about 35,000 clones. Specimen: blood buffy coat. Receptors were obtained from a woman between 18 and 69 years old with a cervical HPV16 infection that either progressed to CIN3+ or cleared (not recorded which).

The sequenced CDR3 bases are TGCAGTGCTAGGGGCATAACAGATACG. Amino acid sequence: CSARGITDT. The full CDR3 reads CSARGITDTQYF. This chain links TRBV20-1 with TRBJ2-3, with D unclear. The read stops 3 residues short of the end of the CDR3; the missing end is completed from the germline J gene. The CDR3 extends over 12 amino acids. Germline V lookup: CDR1 DFQATT, CDR2 SNEGSKA (reference sequence). With 3 bases removed from V and 3 bases from J, the gap between germline ends came to 7 bases.

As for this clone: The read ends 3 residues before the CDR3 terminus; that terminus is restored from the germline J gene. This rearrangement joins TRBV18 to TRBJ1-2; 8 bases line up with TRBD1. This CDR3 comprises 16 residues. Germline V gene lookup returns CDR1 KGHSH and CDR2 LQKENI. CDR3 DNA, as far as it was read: TGTGCCAGCTCCCGTACGCCGGACAGGGACCCCTACGAC. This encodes CASSRTPDRDPYD. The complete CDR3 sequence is CASSRTPDRDPYDYTF.

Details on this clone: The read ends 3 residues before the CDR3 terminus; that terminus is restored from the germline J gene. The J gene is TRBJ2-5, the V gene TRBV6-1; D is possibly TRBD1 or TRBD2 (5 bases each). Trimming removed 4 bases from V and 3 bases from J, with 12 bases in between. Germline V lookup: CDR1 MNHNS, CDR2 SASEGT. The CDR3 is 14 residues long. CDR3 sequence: CASSGGAGKETQYF. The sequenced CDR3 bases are TGTGCCAGCAGTGGAGGGGCAGGGAAAGAGACC.

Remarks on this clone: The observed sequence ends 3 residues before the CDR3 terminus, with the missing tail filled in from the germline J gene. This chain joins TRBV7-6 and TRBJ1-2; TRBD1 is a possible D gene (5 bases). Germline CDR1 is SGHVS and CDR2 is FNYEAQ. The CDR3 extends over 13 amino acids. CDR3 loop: CASSLGDYNDYTF. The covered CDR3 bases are TGTGCCAGCAGCCTCGGGGACTACAATGAC.

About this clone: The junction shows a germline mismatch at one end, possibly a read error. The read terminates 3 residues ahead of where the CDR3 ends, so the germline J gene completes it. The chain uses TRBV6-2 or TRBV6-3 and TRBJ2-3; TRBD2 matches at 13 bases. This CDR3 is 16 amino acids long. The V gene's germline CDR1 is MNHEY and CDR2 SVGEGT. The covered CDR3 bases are TGTGCCAGCAGTCTTGGACTAGCGGGGGTTACAGAGACG. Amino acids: CASSLGLAGVTET. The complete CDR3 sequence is CASSLGLAGVTETQYF.

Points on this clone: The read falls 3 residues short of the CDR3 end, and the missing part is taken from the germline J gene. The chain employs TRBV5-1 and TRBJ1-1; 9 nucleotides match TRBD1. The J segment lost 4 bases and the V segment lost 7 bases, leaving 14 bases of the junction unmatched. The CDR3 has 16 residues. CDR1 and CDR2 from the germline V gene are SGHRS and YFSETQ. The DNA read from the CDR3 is TGCGCCAGCGACCTTGCGGGGACAGGGCAGGGCACTGAA. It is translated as CASDLAGTGQGTE. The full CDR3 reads CASDLAGTGQGTEAFF. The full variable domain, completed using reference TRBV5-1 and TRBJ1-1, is KAGVTQTPRYLIKTRGQQVTLSCSPISGHRSVSWYQQTPGQGLQFLFEYFSETQRNKGNFPGRFSGRQFSNSRSEMNVSTLELGDSALYLCASDLAGTGQGTEAFFGQGTRLTVV.

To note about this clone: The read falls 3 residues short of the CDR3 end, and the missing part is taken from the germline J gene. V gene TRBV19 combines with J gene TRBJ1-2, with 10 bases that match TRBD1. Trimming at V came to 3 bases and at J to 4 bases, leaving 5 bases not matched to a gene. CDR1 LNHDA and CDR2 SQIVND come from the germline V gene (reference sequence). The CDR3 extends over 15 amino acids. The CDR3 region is CASSMLRTGGYGYTF. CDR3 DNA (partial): TGTGCCAGTAGTATGCTTAGGACAGGGGGCTATGGC.

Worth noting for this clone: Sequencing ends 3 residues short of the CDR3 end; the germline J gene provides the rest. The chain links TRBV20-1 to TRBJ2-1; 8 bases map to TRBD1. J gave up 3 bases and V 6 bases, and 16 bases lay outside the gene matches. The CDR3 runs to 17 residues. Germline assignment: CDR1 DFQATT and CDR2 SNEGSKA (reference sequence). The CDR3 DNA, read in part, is TGCAGTGCCCTCCGGGACAGGTTTAATGCCTTCTACAATGAG. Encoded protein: CSALRDRFNAFYNE. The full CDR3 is CSALRDRFNAFYNEQFF.

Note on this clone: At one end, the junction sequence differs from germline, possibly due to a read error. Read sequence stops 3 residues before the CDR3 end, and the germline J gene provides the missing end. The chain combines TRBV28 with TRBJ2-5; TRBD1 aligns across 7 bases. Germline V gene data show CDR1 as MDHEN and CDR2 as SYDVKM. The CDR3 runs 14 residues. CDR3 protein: CASRGTADHETQYF. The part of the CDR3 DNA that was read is TGTGCCAGCAGGGGGACAGCGGACCATGAGACC.

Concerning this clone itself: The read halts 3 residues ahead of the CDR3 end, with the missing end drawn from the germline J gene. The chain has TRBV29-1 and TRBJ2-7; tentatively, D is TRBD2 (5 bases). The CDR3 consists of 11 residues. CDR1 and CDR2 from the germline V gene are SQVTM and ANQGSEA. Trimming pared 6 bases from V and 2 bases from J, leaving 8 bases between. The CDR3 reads CSVRGTYEQYF. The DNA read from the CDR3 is TGCAGCGTCCGGGGAACCTACGAG.

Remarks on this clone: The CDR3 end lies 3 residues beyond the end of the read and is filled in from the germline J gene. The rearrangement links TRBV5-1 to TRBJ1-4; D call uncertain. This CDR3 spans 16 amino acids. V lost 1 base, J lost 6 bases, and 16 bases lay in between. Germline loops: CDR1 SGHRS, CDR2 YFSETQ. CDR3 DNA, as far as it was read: TGCGCCAGCAGCTTGTCTACGACATGGCGTGATGAAAAA. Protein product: CASSLSTTWRDEK. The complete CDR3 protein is CASSLSTTWRDEKLFF.

CDR3 bases read: TGTGCCAGTAGCCCCCCCCGGCAGGGTGGTCCGGGCACAGATACG. This codes for CASSPPRQGGPGTDT. The CDR3 reads in full as CASSPPRQGGPGTDTQYF. The chain recombines TRBV19 with TRBJ2-3; D is perhaps TRBD1 (5 bases). The sequenced fragment ends 3 residues before the CDR3 boundary, so the rest is inferred from the germline J gene. The CDR3 consists of 18 residues. V was clipped by 6 bases and J by 1 base, with 23 bases between them. Germline CDR1 LNHDA, CDR2 SQIVND (reference sequence).

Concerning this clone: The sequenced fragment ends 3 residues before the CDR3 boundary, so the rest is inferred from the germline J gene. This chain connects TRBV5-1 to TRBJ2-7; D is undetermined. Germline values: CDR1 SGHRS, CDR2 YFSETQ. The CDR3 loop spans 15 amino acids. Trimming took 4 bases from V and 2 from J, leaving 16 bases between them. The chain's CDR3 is CASSQSGVNTYEQYF. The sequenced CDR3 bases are TGCGCCAGCAGCCAGTCGGGTGTCAACACCTACGAG.

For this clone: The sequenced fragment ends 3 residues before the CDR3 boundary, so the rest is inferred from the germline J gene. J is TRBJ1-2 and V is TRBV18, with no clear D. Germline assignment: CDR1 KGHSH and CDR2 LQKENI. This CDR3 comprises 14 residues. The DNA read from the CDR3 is TGTGCCAGCTCACTTAGCGGGATGACCTACGAC. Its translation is CASSLSGMTYD. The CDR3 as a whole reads CASSLSGMTYDYTF.

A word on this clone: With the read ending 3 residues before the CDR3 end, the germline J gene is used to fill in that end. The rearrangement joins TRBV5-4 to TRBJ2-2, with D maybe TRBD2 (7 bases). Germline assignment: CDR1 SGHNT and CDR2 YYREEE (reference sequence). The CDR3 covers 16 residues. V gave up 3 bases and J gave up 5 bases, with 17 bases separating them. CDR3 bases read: TGTGCCAGCAGCTCTGGGAGGGGGGGCCGGACCGGGGAG. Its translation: CASSSGRGGRTGE. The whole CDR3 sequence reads CASSSGRGGRTGELFF.

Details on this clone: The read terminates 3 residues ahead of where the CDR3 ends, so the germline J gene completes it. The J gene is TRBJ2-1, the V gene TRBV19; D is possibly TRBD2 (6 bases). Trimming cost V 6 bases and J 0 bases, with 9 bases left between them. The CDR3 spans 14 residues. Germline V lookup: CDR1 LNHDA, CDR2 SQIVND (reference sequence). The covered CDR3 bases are TGTGCCAGTAGGGGGACTCCCTCCTACAATGAG. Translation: CASRGTPSYNE. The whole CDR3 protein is CASRGTPSYNEQFF.

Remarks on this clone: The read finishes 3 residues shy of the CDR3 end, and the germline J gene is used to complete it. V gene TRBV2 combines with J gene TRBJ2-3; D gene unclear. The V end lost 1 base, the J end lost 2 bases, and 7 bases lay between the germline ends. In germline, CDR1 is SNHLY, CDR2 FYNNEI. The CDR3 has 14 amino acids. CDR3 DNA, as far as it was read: TGTGCCAGCAGTGAAGTTGCCTACACAGATACG. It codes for CASSEVAYTDT. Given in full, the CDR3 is CASSEVAYTDTQYF.

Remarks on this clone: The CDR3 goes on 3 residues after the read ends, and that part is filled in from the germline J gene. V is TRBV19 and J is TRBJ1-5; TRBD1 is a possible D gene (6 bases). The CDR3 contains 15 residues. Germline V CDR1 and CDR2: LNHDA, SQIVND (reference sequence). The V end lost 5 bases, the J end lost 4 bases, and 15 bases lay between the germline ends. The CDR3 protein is CASSSLQQGNQPQHF. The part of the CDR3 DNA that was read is TGTGCCAGTAGTTCCCTGCAACAGGGTAATCAGCCC. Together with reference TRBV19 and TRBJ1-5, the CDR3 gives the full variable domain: DGGITQSPKYLFRKEGQNVTLSCEQNLNHDAMYWYRQDPGQGLRLIYYSQIVNDFQKGDIAEGYSVSREKKESFPLTVTSAQKNPTAFYLCASSSLQQGNQPQHFGDGTRLSIL.